The 26 T cell receptor beta chains given below trace back to one sample, sequenced in a study of cytomegalovirus exposure and HLA in healthy donors. Both 60 Vbeta primers and 13 Jbeta primers went into the PCR. Measured with immunoSEQ multiplex PCR; TCRdb has only the in-frame clones, and not every one. The table shows 200,000 or so clones, with approximately 81% occurring only once. The sample taken for sequencing was PBMCs. The receptors here all came from a human donor in good health.

The rearrangement uses TRBV7-9 and TRBJ2-2; D is ambiguous. Germline CDR1 and CDR2: SEHNR and FQNEAQ (reference sequence). V lost 5 bases and J 2 bases, leaving 15 bases between the germline ends. The CDR3 length is 16 residues. CDR3 sequence (DNA): TGTGCCAGCAGCCCACTGAGTTACTTAAACACCGGGGAGCTGTTTTTT. Its protein is CASSPLSYLNTGELFF.

The chain combines TRBV7-8 with TRBJ2-1; 8 bases are a match to TRBD1. Trimming took 3 bases from V and 2 from J; bases not matched to a gene: 3. CDR1 is SGHVS and CDR2 is FQNEAQ in the germline V gene. There are 15 residues in the CDR3. Written as DNA, the CDR3 is TGTGCCAGCAGCTTTAACAGGGGGACCTACAATGAGCAGTTCTTC. Protein: CASSFNRGTYNEQFF.

This sequence joins TRBV19 and TRBJ2-5, with D tentatively TRBD2 (5 bases). Trimming cost V 1 base and J 7 bases, with 16 bases left between them. This CDR3 is 15 amino acids long. Germline V gene sequence: CDR1 LNHDA, CDR2 SQIVND (reference sequence). This CDR3 reads CASSIVSGFRGTQYF. CDR3 nucleotides: TGTGCCAGTAGTATAGTCAGCGGATTTAGAGGGACCCAGTACTTC. Complete variable domain (other parts from reference TRBV19 and TRBJ2-5): DGGITQSPKYLFRKEGQNVTLSCEQNLNHDAMYWYRQDPGQGLRLIYYSQIVNDFQKGDIAEGYSVSREKKESFPLTVTSAQKNPTAFYLCASSIVSGFRGTQYFGPGTRLLVL.

The rearrangement uses TRBV2 and TRBJ2-5; a weak D match, TRBD2 (6 bases). CDR1 is SNHLY and CDR2 is FYNNEI in the germline V gene. This CDR3 has 15 amino acids. V lost 4 bases and J 4 bases, leaving 16 bases between the germline ends. The CDR3 DNA reads as TGTGCCAGCAGTGTCGAATTAGTGGGGGGAGAGACCCAGTACTTC. Encoded protein: CASSVELVGGETQYF.

The chain joins TRBV6-5 to TRBJ2-7; a possible D gene is TRBD1 (6 bases). The CDR3 spans 14 residues. Germline V CDR1 and CDR2: MNHEY, SVGAGI. Trimming took off 6 bases at V and 3 bases at J, with 15 bases between the two ends. DNA of the CDR3: TGTGCCAGCAGCAGACAGGCGAGGGACTACGAGCAGTACTTC. Its protein is CASSRQARDYEQYF.

V usage is TRBV15 and J usage is TRBJ1-4; D gene ambiguous. Between the trimmed V and J ends, which lost 5 bases and 5 bases, there was a span of 18 bases. This CDR3 contains 16 residues. Per germline, CDR1 LNHNV and CDR2 YYDKDF (reference sequence). The CDR3 nucleotides read TGTGCCACCAGCCCGCGGCCGGAGCAAACGAATGAAAAACTGTTTTTT. Its protein product is CATSPRPEQTNEKLFF.

This chain links TRBV4-2 with TRBJ2-7; possible D gene TRBD2, 6 bases. Trimming took off 0 bases at V and 2 bases at J, with 11 bases between the two ends. Germline CDR1 and CDR2: LGHNA and YNFKEQ. The CDR3 consists of 15 residues. CDR3 in amino acids: CASSQEGTGAYEQYF. The CDR3 nucleotides are TGTGCCAGCAGCCAAGAGGGGACTGGCGCCTACGAGCAGTACTTC.

The V call is TRBV2, the J call TRBJ2-6; D might be TRBD1 (6 bases). The CDR3 spans 19 residues. With 0 bases removed from V and 0 bases from J, the gap between germline ends came to 15 bases. Per the germline V gene, CDR1 is SNHLY and CDR2 is FYNNEI. The CDR3 protein is CASSEAGAYASSGANVLTF. CDR3 sequence (DNA): TGTGCCAGCAGTGAAGCGGGGGCATACGCCAGCTCTGGGGCCAACGTCCTGACTTTC.

Comment on this clone: This same CDR3 is encoded by further DNA sequences in the sample. This chain joins TRBV4-2 and TRBJ2-7, with TRBD1 identical over 11 bases. The CDR3 length is 16 residues. The trim removed 0 bases at V and 3 bases at J, leaving 4 bases unmatched. CDR1 and CDR2 from the germline V gene are LGHNA and YNFKEQ. As DNA, the CDR3 is TGTGCCAGCAGCCAAGAGGGGACAGGGGGTTTCTACGAGCAGTACTTC. Its translation is CASSQEGTGGFYEQYF.

The genes are TRBV5-1 and TRBJ2-7; no firm D call. CDR3 size: 12 residues. Trimming removed 3 bases from V and 4 bases from J, with 8 bases in between. CDR1 is SGHRS and CDR2 is YFSETQ in the germline V gene. The chain's CDR3 is CASSSGLYEQYF. CDR3 sequence (DNA): TGCGCCAGCAGCTCCGGGTTATACGAGCAGTACTTC. Filled out from reference TRBV5-1 and TRBJ2-7, the complete variable domain reads KAGVTQTPRYLIKTRGQQVTLSCSPISGHRSVSWYQQTPGQGLQFLFEYFSETQRNKGNFPGRFSGRQFSNSRSEMNVSTLELGDSALYLCASSSGLYEQYFGPGTRLTVT.

This clone is a singleton in its sample. The chain is built from TRBV28 and TRBJ2-7; 11 bases match TRBD2. Germline V CDR1 and CDR2: MDHEN, SYDVKM. V shed 6 bases and J 4 bases; nucleotides not matched to a gene: 8. The CDR3 spans 15 residues. The CDR3 loop reads CASRRTSGSFYEQYF. The CDR3 coding sequence is TGTGCCAGCAGACGCACTAGCGGGAGTTTTTACGAGCAGTACTTC.

In this sample, this clone turned up once. The V call is TRBV10-3, the J call TRBJ2-3; TRBD2 agrees at 7 bases. Germline values: CDR1 ENHRY, CDR2 SYGVKD. With 6 bases clipped from V and 5 bases from J, the junction kept 8 bases outside the gene matches. The CDR3 runs to 14 residues. CDR3 protein: CAIRGRADGDTQYF. The CDR3 DNA reads TGTGCCATCAGAGGGAGGGCCGACGGAGATACGCAGTATTTT.

The V call is TRBV2, the J call TRBJ1-4; 12 bases match TRBD1. The CDR3 runs 14 residues. Germline V CDR1 and CDR2: SNHLY, FYNNEI. Germline trimming cut 6 bases from V and 8 bases from J; bases unmatched to any gene: 4. This chain's CDR3 is CASRTGTGGEKLFF. The CDR3, as DNA: TGTGCCAGCAGGACCGGGACAGGGGGCGAAAAACTGTTTTTT.

In its sample, this clone was seen once. The CDR3 DNA reads as TGTGCCAGCAGTTTATTTGGGACAGGGGCTTTCTCTGGGGCCAACGTCCTGACTTTC. Residues: CASSLFGTGAFSGANVLTF. The chain couples TRBV27 to TRBJ2-6; TRBD1 matches 10 bases. The junction had 6 bases not matched to a gene; V was cut back by 1 base and J by 0 bases. Germline values: CDR1 MNHEY, CDR2 SMNVEV (reference sequence). The CDR3 is 19 amino acids.

The chain has TRBV11-3 and TRBJ1-1; TRBD1 might be the D (5 bases). The V end was cut by 5 bases, the J end by 4 bases, with 11 bases between. Per germline, CDR1 SGHNT and CDR2 YENEEA. This CDR3 comprises 13 residues. The CDR3 bases are TGTGCCAGCAGCCGAGCCCAGGGCACTGAAGCTTTCTTT. Translated, it gives CASSRAQGTEAFF. Supplemented by reference TRBV11-3 and TRBJ1-1, the full variable domain reads EAGVVQSPRYKIIEKKQPVAFWCNPISGHNTLYWYLQNLGQGPELLIRYENEEAVDDSQLPKDRFSAERLKGVDSTLKIQPAELGDSAVYLCASSRAQGTEAFFGQGTRLTVV.

The J gene is TRBJ2-7, the V gene TRBV2; 8 nucleotides line up with TRBD2. The CDR3 contains 14 residues. CDR1 is SNHLY and CDR2 is FYNNEI in the germline V gene. Losses at the gene ends were 4 bases for V and 2 bases for J; bases not matched to a gene: 4. CDR3 sequence: CASSASGGTYEQYF. The DNA of the CDR3 is TGTGCCAGCAGTGCGAGCGGGGGAACCTACGAGCAGTACTTC.

J is TRBJ1-2 and V is TRBV4-1, with 7 bases lining up with TRBD1. The CDR3 runs to 16 residues. CDR1 and CDR2 (germline): MGHRA, YSYEKL. The V segment lost 4 bases and the J segment 7 bases; nucleotides outside the gene matches: 15. The CDR3 is CASSRVHRGDRGGYTF. For the CDR3, the DNA is TGCGCCAGCAGCCGGGTTCACAGGGGAGATAGGGGTGGCTACACCTTC.

This clone has a single count. This chain joins TRBV6-1 and TRBJ1-3; the D gene is possibly TRBD1 (5 bases). Trimming cost V 0 bases and J 2 bases, with 8 bases left between them. CDR3 length: 15 amino acids. Germline V gives CDR1 MNHNS, CDR2 SASEGT. The CDR3 here is CASSEAWGAGNTIYF. The DNA of the CDR3 is TGTGCCAGCAGTGAAGCTTGGGGGGCTGGAAACACCATATATTTT.

The chain carries TRBV25-1 and TRBJ1-2; 12 bases line up with TRBD1. Germline loops: CDR1 MGHDK, CDR2 SYGVNS. The CDR3 spans 16 residues. Trimming removed 1 base from V and 7 bases from J; junction bases left unmatched: 7. CDR3 region: CASSESRDRGLFGYTF. CDR3 sequence (DNA): TGTGCCAGCAGTGAATCCCGGGACAGGGGGCTATTTGGCTACACCTTC.

The chain couples TRBV2 to TRBJ1-5, with D unresolved. The germline V gene encodes CDR1 SNHLY and CDR2 FYNNEI. The V end was cut by 0 bases, the J end by 6 bases, with 15 bases between. The CDR3 loop spans 16 amino acids. The DNA of the CDR3 is TGTGCCAGCAGTGAAGCGCTTCTTGGCAAAAGTCAGCCCCAGCATTTT. It yields the protein CASSEALLGKSQPQHF.

The rearrangement links TRBV10-3 to TRBJ2-3; 10 bases align to TRBD1. With 9 bases clipped from V and 4 bases from J, the junction kept 7 bases outside the gene matches. The germline gives CDR1 ENHRY, CDR2 SYGVKD. The CDR3 spans 14 residues. CDR3: CAIRSGQGADTQYF. The CDR3 DNA is TGTGCCATACGAAGCGGACAGGGGGCAGATACGCAGTATTTT.

V gene TRBV2 combines with J gene TRBJ1-5, with a weak D call TRBD1 (6 bases). The CDR3 is 14 amino acids. CDR1 is SNHLY, CDR2 FYNNEI, per germline. V dropped 6 bases and J dropped 1 base, with 10 bases sitting between them. CDR3 DNA sequence: TGTGCCAGCAGGGGTCAGGGGAGCAATCAGCCCCAGCATTTT. Amino acids: CASRGQGSNQPQHF.

The chain joins TRBV6-4 to TRBJ1-2, with 11 nucleotides matching TRBD1. Germline V gene lookup returns CDR1 MRHNA and CDR2 SNTAGT. CDR3 length equals 13 residues. Losses at the gene ends were 6 bases for V and 3 bases for J; bases not matched to a gene: 0. The CDR3 DNA reads TGTGCCAGCAGGGGACAGGGGGACTATGGCTACACCTTC. Protein sequence: CASRGQGDYGYTF.

The V and J genes are TRBV4-1 and TRBJ2-7, with 7 bases aligning to TRBD1. The CDR3 totals 15 residues. The germline V gene encodes CDR1 MGHRA and CDR2 YSYEKL. J gave up 2 bases and V 0 bases, and 4 bases lay outside the gene matches. This chain's CDR3 is CASSQEGTATYEQYF. DNA of the CDR3: TGCGCCAGCAGCCAAGAGGGGACAGCTACCTACGAGCAGTACTTC.

The gene calls are TRBV4-1 and TRBJ2-7; TRBD1 matches 10 bases. Germline V gives CDR1 MGHRA, CDR2 YSYEKL. CDR3 length: 18 amino acids. V shed 1 base and J 7 bases; nucleotides not matched to a gene: 16. CDR3 protein: CASSQGFGTDRGLQEQYF. The DNA for the CDR3 is TGCGCCAGCAGCCAAGGTTTTGGGACAGACAGGGGGCTACAGGAGCAGTACTTC.

This chain connects TRBV5-8 to TRBJ2-3; 16 bases are shared with TRBD2. J was trimmed by 0 bases and V by 3 bases; bases with no gene match: 7. The CDR3 contains 19 residues. Germline V gene sequence: CDR1 SGHTS, CDR2 YDEGEE. In DNA, the CDR3 is TGTGCCAGCAGCTCGACCGGGACTAGCGGGGGGGCTAGCACAGATACGCAGTATTTT. Amino acids: CASSSTGTSGGASTDTQYF.